These 15 T cell receptor beta chains came from one sample sequenced in a study of T-cell reconstitution after alpha-beta-depleted transplantation in children. Construction of the TCRbeta library involved unique molecular identifiers. TCRdb itself ran the PCR reads through MiXCR, one entry per CDR3 protein. The sample holds roughly 790,000 distinct CDR3 sequences, approximately 15% seen once. The sequences come from PBMCs, mostly from graft donor cells, collected 360 days after TCRalphabeta/CD19-depleted stem cell transplant. These receptors were taken from a male patient younger than 18 who had a stem cell transplant for acute lymphoblastic leukemia, so the T cells may come from the graft donor.

The genes are TRBV12-3 or TRBV12-4 and TRBJ2-5, with unresolved D. V was clipped by 1 base and J by 3 bases, with 12 bases between them. This CDR3 region has 15 residues. This CDR3 reads CASSLGFSQKETQYF. The CDR3 nucleotides read TGTGCCAGCAGTTTAGGTTTCAGTCAGAAAGAGACCCAGTACTTC.

In its sample, this clonotype was seen a few times. The chain has TRBV5-1 and TRBJ1-4; unclear D gene. There are 14 residues in the CDR3. V was pared by 6 bases and J by 15 bases, with 24 bases between. Germline V gene sequence: CDR1 SGHRS, CDR2 YFSETQ. For the CDR3, the DNA is TGCGCCAGCACTCAAGTCGACTTTCCCTCGGAGGTGTTTTTT. Its protein product is CASTQVDFPSEVFF.

In its sample, this clonotype was seen a few times. The chain has TRBV27 and TRBJ2-1; the D is unclear. Trimming left V 4 bases short and J 0 bases short, with 22 bases between. Germline V gives CDR1 MNHEY, CDR2 SMNVEV (reference sequence). The CDR3 is made up of 19 amino acids. The DNA of the CDR3 is TGTGCCAGCAGTTGGGCAGCCTCCCGGGTGACTGCCTCCTACAATGAGCAGTTCTTC. It specifies CASSWAASRVTASYNEQFF.

This chain links TRBV4-2 with TRBJ2-2, with D perhaps matching TRBD1 or TRBD2 (5 bases each). Germline CDR1 is LGHNA and CDR2 is YNFKEQ. Deletions cut 0 bases from V and 10 bases from J, with 15 bases between. The CDR3 length is 15 residues. The DNA for the CDR3 is TGTGCCAGCAGCCAAGATCCCGGGGCCGGGGAGGAGCTGTTTTTT. This codes for CASSQDPGAGEELFF.

This chain joins TRBV11-1 and TRBJ1-2; a possible D gene is TRBD1 (5 bases). V lost 3 bases, J lost 0 bases, and 20 bases lay in between. The germline CDR1 and CDR2 sequences are SGHAT and FQDESV (reference sequence). This CDR3 contains 18 residues. The CDR3 region has the DNA TGTGCCAGCAGCTTTATAGTGGGACGGCGATTTTCTAACTATGGCTACACCTTC. Translating it yields CASSFIVGRRFSNYGYTF.

V usage is TRBV12-3 or TRBV12-4 and J usage is TRBJ2-3; TRBD2 agrees at 13 bases. With V trimmed by 6 bases and J by 1 base, 7 bases remained unmatched. The CDR3 is 17 residues long. CDR3 coding DNA: TGTGCCAGCAGACCCGGACTAGCGGGAGTCGGCACAGATACGCAGTATTTT. Its translation: CASRPGLAGVGTDTQYF.

The genes are TRBV18 and TRBJ2-6; TRBD1 or TRBD2 may be the D gene (5 bases each). V lost 1 base and J 1 base, leaving 14 bases between the germline ends. This CDR3 is 18 amino acids long. Germline CDR1 and CDR2: KGHSH and LQKENI. The CDR3 spells CASSPLGALSSGANVLTF. DNA for the CDR3: TGTGCCAGCTCACCACTCGGGGCCCTTTCATCTGGGGCCAACGTCCTGACTTTC.

The chain employs TRBV25-1 and TRBJ2-7; perhaps TRBD1 as D (6 bases). The CDR3 is made up of 15 amino acids. CDR1 and CDR2 (germline): MGHDK, SYGVNS. The germline V and J ends were trimmed by 8 bases and 6 bases, with 23 bases remaining between them. Here the CDR3 reads CASLRTTGIQSEQYF. DNA for the CDR3: TGTGCCAGCTTGCGAACCACAGGGATTCAATCCGAGCAGTACTTC.

The table lists this clonotype with a few counts. The chain carries TRBV4-1 and TRBJ2-2, with unresolved D. Trimming took 5 bases from V and 6 from J, leaving 13 bases between them. CDR3 length: 14 amino acids. Germline-derived CDR1 and CDR2 are MGHRA and YSYEKL. The DNA for the CDR3 is TGCGCCAGCAGCTCTCACGAAGGGTCCGGGGAGCTGTTTTTT. As protein: CASSSHEGSGELFF.

V and J are TRBV10-2 and TRBJ2-3; D is possibly TRBD1 (6 bases). The CDR3 is 19 residues long. The ends were cut back, 4 bases at V and 0 bases at J, with 23 bases in the middle. Germline CDR1 WSHSY, CDR2 SAAADI. In DNA, the CDR3 is TGCGCCAGCAGTGCCACAGGGTCTTCTCTGTTAACTAGCACAGATACGCAGTATTTT. It yields the protein CASSATGSSLLTSTDTQYF.

There are a few counts of this clonotype. The chain has TRBV7-9 and TRBJ1-2; no firm D call. This CDR3 comprises 12 residues. The germline gives CDR1 SEHNR, CDR2 FQNEAQ (reference sequence). V was trimmed by 3 bases and J by 4 bases, leaving 6 bases between them. CDR3 amino acids: CASSFPLYGYTF. The CDR3 nucleotides read TGTGCCAGCAGCTTTCCCCTCTATGGCTACACCTTC.

This clonotype has just a few counts. CDR3 bases: TGTGCCAGCGCCCCTCGACTTCCGGATCGCTCTGGGGCCAACGTCCTGACTTTC. It encodes CASAPRLPDRSGANVLTF. This chain uses TRBV9 with TRBJ2-6; D gene uncertain. CDR3 length: 18 residues. Trimming took 7 bases from V and 0 from J, leaving 20 bases between them. Germline CDR1 is SGDLS and CDR2 is YYNGEE. The full variable domain, rest sourced from reference TRBV9 and TRBJ2-6, is DSGVTQTPKHLITATGQRVTLRCSPRSGDLSVYWYQQSLDQGLQFLIQYYNGEERAKGNILERFSAQQFPDLHSELNLSSLELGDSALYFCASAPRLPDRSGANVLTFGAGSRLTVL.

This clonotype showed up just a few times. V is TRBV7-9 and J is TRBJ1-2, with a possible D match to TRBD1 (6 bases). The ends were cut back, 4 bases at V and 0 bases at J, with 15 bases in the middle. The CDR3 spans 16 residues. Germline lookup yields CDR1 SEHNR and CDR2 FQNEAQ (reference sequence). The CDR3 coding sequence is TGTGCCAGCAGCTCCTACGACAGGACGGCTAACTATGGCTACACCTTC. As protein: CASSSYDRTANYGYTF.

This chain links TRBV7-3 with TRBJ2-1; 11 nucleotides agree with TRBD2. The germline V gene encodes CDR1 SGHTA and CDR2 FQGTGA. The J segment lost 8 bases and the V segment lost 4 bases, leaving 16 bases of the junction unmatched. The CDR3 spans 18 residues. This CDR3 reads CASSSKRLTSGRRHEQFF. In nucleotides, the CDR3 is TGTGCCAGCAGCTCCAAGCGACTTACTAGCGGGAGAAGGCATGAGCAGTTCTTC.

The chain employs TRBV18 and TRBJ2-2; 9 nucleotides align to TRBD1. V was pared by 0 bases and J by 4 bases, with 6 bases of the junction left unmatched. Looked up from germline, CDR1 is KGHSH and CDR2 is LQKENI. The CDR3 spans 17 residues. The CDR3 nucleotides are TGTGCCAGCTCACCACCGGGACAGGGAACGACCACCGGGGAGCTGTTTTTT. It specifies CASSPPGQGTTTGELFF.